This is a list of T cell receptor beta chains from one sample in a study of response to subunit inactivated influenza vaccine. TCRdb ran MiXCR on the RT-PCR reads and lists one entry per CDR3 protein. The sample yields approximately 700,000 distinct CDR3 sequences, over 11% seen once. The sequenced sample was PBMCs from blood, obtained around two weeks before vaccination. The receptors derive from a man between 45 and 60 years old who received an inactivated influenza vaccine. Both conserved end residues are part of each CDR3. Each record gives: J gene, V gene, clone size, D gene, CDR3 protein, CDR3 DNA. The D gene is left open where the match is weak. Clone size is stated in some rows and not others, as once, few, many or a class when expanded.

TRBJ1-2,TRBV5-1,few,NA,CASSLGSGIVFGYTF,TGCGCCAGCAGCTTGGGGAGTGGGATTGTTTTCGGCTACACCTTC
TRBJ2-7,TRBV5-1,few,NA,CASSLVQGSTYEQYF,TGCGCCAGCAGCTTGGTACAGGGATCTACCTACGAGCAGTACTTC
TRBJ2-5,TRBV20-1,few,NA,CSARRQGGETQYF,TGCAGTGCTAGACGTCAGGGTGGGGAGACCCAGTACTTC
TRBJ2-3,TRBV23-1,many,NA,CASSQSYFRVRGTDTQYF,TGCGCCAGCAGTCAATCCTATTTCAGGGTGCGGGGCACAGATACGCAGTATTTT
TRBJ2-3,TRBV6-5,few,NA,CASSYHGGVDTQYF,TGTGCCAGCAGTTACCACGGAGGGGTAGATACGCAGTATTTT
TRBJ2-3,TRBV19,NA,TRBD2,CASGLAGFTDTQYF,TGTGCCAGTGGCCTAGCGGGGTTCACAGATACGCAGTATTTT
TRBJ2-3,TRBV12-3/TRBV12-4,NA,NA,CASSLMVFTDTQYF,TGTGCCAGCAGTTTAATGGTTTTCACAGATACGCAGTATTTT
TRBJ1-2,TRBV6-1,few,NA,CASSEVPGPTNGYTF,TGTGCCAGCAGTGAAGTTCCAGGGCCCACTAATGGCTACACCTTC
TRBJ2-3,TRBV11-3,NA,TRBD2,CASSQQRGADTQYF,TGTGCCAGCAGCCAACAGCGGGGGGCAGATACGCAGTATTTT
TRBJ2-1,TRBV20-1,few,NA,CSTPLVGPEQFF,TGCAGTACCCCCCTGGTGGGTCCTGAGCAGTTCTTC
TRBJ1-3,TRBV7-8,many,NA,CASSLVGTGNTIYF,TGTGCCAGCAGCTTAGTGGGGACTGGAAACACCATATATTTT
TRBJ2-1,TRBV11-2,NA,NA,CASSYNRVGDEQFF,TGTGCCAGCAGCTACAACAGGGTGGGCGATGAGCAGTTCTTC
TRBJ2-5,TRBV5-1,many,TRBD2,CASSLQPGGQETQYF,TGCGCCAGCAGCTTACAACCGGGAGGCCAAGAGACCCAGTACTTC
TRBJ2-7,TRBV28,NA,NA,CASSRLAGWSGSQSYEQYF,TGTGCCAGCAGTCGTCTGGCGGGCTGGTCGGGCTCCCAATCCTACGAGCAGTACTTC
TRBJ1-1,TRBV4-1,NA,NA,CASSQEGRGGGEAFF,TGCGCCAGCAGCCAAGAGGGTCGGGGGGGCGGTGAAGCTTTCTTT
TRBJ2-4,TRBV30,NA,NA,CAWSPGQSKNIQYF,TGTGCCTGGAGCCCGGGACAATCCAAAAACATTCAGTACTTC
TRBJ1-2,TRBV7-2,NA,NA,CASSIQKNYGYTF,TGTGCCAGCAGCATACAGAAAAACTATGGCTACACCTTC
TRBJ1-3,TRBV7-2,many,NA,CASSLRNSGNTIYF,TGTGCCAGCAGCTTAAGAAACTCTGGAAACACCATATATTTT
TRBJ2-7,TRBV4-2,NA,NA,CASSQTSPSYEQYF,TGTGCCAGCAGCCAGACTAGTCCCTCCTACGAGCAGTACTTC
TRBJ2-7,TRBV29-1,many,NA,CSVVAYRREQYF,TGCAGCGTTGTTGCCTACAGGCGCGAGCAGTACTTC
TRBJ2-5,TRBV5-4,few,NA,CASSAGDGVETQYF,TGTGCCAGCAGCGCCGGGGATGGAGTTGAGACCCAGTACTTC
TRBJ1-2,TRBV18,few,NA,CASSPPSGGVGYTF,TGTGCCAGCTCACCCCCATCGGGGGGCGTTGGCTACACCTTC
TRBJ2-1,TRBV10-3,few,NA,CAIRDRGRAGVYNEQFF,TGTGCCATCAGGGACAGGGGTAGAGCGGGAGTTTACAATGAGCAGTTCTTC
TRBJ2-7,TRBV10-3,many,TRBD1,CAISESVGTGAYEQYF,TGTGCCATCAGTGAGTCGGTGGGGACAGGGGCCTACGAGCAGTACTTC
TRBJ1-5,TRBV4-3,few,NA,CASSQDLSGNQPQHF,TGCGCCAGCAGCCAAGATCTTTCCGGCAATCAGCCCCAGCATTTT
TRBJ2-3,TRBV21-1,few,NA,CASSTHHRGTDTQYF,TGTGCCAGCAGCACCCACCACAGGGGGACAGATACGCAGTATTTT
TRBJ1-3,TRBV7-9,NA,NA,CASSLGRGDGNTIYF,TGTGCCAGCAGCTTAGGAAGGGGCGATGGGAACACCATATATTTT
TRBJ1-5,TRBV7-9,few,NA,CASSPSGREAQHF,TGTGCCAGCAGCCCCAGTGGCAGGGAGGCCCAGCATTTT
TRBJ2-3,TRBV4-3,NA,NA,CASSQGSGGPVADTQYF,TGCGCCAGCAGCCAGGGCTCAGGAGGGCCAGTGGCAGATACGCAGTATTTT
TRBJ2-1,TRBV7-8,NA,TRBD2,CASSPKSGRVLNEQFF,TGTGCCAGCAGCCCCAAAAGCGGGAGGGTACTCAATGAGCAGTTCTTC
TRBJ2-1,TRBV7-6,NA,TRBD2,CASSSLPQRGGVEQFF,TGTGCCAGCAGCTCCCTTCCCCAGCGGGGGGGCGTTGAGCAGTTCTTC
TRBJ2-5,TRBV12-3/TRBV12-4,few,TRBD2,CASSPRLAGAVETQYF,TGTGCCAGCAGTCCCAGACTAGCGGGAGCAGTGGAGACCCAGTACTTC
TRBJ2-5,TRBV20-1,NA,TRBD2,CSARDGLAGGETQYF,TGCAGTGCTAGAGATGGCCTAGCGGGAGGAGAGACCCAGTACTTC
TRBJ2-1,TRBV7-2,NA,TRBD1,CASSLVTRQGEEFF,TGTGCCAGCAGCCTAGTAACAAGACAGGGTGAAGAGTTCTTC
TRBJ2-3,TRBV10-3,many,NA,CAISEAWDTDTQYF,TGTGCCATCAGTGAAGCCTGGGACACAGATACGCAGTATTTT
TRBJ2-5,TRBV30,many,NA,CAWSPWGQETQYF,TGTGCCTGGAGCCCCTGGGGCCAAGAGACCCAGTACTTC
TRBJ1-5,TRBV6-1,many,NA,CASKDGGESNQPQHF,TGTGCCAGCAAAGACGGGGGAGAGAGCAATCAGCCCCAGCATTTT
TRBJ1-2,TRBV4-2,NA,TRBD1,CASSQLTGNGYTF,TGTGCCAGCAGCCAATTGACAGGGAATGGCTACACCTTC
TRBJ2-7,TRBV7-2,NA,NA,CASSPALGEQYF,TGTGCCAGCAGCCCCGCACTAGGAGAGCAGTACTTC
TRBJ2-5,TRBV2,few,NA,CASTEGGLVETQYF,TGTGCCAGCACCGAAGGAGGGCTGGTGGAGACCCAGTACTTC
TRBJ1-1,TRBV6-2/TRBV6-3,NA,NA,CASSYGRVNTEAFF,TGTGCCAGCAGTTACGGGAGGGTGAACACTGAAGCTTTCTTT
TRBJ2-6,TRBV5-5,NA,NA,CASILSGANVLTF,TGTGCCAGCATCCTCTCTGGGGCCAACGTCCTGACTTTC